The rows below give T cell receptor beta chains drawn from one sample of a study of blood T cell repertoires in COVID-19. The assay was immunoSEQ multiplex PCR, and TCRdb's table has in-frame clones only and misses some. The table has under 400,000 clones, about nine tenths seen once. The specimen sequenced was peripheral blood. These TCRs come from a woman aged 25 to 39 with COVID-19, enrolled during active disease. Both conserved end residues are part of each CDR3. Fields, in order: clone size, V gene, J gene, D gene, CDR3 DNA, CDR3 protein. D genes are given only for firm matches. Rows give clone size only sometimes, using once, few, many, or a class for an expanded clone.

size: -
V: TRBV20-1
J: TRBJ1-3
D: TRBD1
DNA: TGCAGTGCACCGCAGGGGGACACCATATATTTT
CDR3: CSAPQGDTIYF

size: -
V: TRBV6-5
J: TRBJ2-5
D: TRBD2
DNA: TGTGCCAGCAGTTACTCGAGAGAGGCGGGAGAAGAGACCCAGTACTTC
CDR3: CASSYSREAGEETQYF

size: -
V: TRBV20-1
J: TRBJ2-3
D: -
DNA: TGCAGTGCAAGCAGGGATACGCAGTATTTT
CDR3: CSASRDTQYF

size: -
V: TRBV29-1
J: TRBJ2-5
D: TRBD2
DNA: TGCAGCGTTGAAGGGGTAGCGGGACTCCAAGAGACCCAGTACTTC
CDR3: CSVEGVAGLQETQYF

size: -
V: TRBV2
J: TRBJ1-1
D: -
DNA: TGTGCCAGCAGTGAGAGGGAAAGCACTGAAGCTTTCTTT
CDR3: CASSERESTEAFF

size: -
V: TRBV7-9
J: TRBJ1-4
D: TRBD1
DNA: TGTGCCAGCAGATTCGGACAGGAAGAAAAACTGTTTTTT
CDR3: CASRFGQEEKLFF

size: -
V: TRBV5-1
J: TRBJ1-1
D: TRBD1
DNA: TGCGCCAGCAGCTACTTGACAGGGGGAAACACTGAAGCTTTCTTT
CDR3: CASSYLTGGNTEAFF

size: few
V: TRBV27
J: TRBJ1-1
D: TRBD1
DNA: TGTGCCAGCAGTTTCCAACCGACAGGGGGCACTGAAGCTTTCTTT
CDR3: CASSFQPTGGTEAFF

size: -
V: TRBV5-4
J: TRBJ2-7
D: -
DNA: TGTGCCAGCAGCCCTGGGAGGAGTGGGGAGCAGTACTTC
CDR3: CASSPGRSGEQYF

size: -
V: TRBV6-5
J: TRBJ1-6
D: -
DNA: TGTGCCACCGCGCCCGGGAGCTCCTATAATTCACCCCTCCACTTT
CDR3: CATAPGSSYNSPLHF

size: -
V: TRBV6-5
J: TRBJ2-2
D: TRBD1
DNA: TGTGCCAGCAGAAGACAGGGGAACACCGGGGAGCTGTTTTTT
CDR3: CASRRQGNTGELFF